Here is one TCR beta chain with its context. There is no known antigen for this receptor. No much larger clonotype is one base removed from it; base qualities were not supplied. Sequencing used an Illumina HiSeq 1500. TCRdb ran its own pipeline on the public reads, namely fastp trimming at Q25 and MiXCR clone calling, and kept in-frame beta chains. Each entry is one CDR3 protein sequence, shown with its most common DNA and genes. For this sample the table gives approximately 150,000 distinct CDR3 sequences, of which roughly 17% were detected only once. About 19% of the sample belongs to the ten largest clones. The data originate from a study of T cell repertoires in cytomegalovirus infection (dated by TCRdb to the late 2010s). Regarding the research as a whole: Donor HLA type was relevant to the analysis, as public TCR beta signatures indicated carriage of CMV infection together with the matching HLA type. What the research found in general, with its limitations: In both this cohort and an independent roughly 350-donor cohort, the cumulative frequency of public TCR beta family members distinguished carriers of CMV infection plus the relevant HLA type. The ex vivo response was dominated by HLA-C-restricted CMV-specific TCR beta clonotypes, and the single most frequent clonotype in two of eight donors was supplied by these HLA-C-restricted clonotypes.

V has 5 bases trimmed and J has 4 bases trimmed; junction bases matching no gene number 7. Taken from the germline V gene, the CDR1 and CDR2 loops are SGHTA and FQGTGA. There are 15 amino acids in the CDR3, from cysteine to phenylalanine inclusive. Here the CDR3 DNA is all that survives: 45 bases in frame from base 1. The receptor chain draws on TRBV7-3 and TRBJ2-7; TRBD1 agrees with 11 junctional bases. Sequencing used CD8+ T cells from PBMCs. This TCR was recovered from a human donor in good health (CMV status not recorded). Some clones in this sample may be carry-over from other donors' samples. The sequence in DNA is TGTGCCAGCAGCGCCGCCGGGACAGGGGGTTACGAGCAGTACTTC. The resulting protein is CASSAAGTGGYEQYF.